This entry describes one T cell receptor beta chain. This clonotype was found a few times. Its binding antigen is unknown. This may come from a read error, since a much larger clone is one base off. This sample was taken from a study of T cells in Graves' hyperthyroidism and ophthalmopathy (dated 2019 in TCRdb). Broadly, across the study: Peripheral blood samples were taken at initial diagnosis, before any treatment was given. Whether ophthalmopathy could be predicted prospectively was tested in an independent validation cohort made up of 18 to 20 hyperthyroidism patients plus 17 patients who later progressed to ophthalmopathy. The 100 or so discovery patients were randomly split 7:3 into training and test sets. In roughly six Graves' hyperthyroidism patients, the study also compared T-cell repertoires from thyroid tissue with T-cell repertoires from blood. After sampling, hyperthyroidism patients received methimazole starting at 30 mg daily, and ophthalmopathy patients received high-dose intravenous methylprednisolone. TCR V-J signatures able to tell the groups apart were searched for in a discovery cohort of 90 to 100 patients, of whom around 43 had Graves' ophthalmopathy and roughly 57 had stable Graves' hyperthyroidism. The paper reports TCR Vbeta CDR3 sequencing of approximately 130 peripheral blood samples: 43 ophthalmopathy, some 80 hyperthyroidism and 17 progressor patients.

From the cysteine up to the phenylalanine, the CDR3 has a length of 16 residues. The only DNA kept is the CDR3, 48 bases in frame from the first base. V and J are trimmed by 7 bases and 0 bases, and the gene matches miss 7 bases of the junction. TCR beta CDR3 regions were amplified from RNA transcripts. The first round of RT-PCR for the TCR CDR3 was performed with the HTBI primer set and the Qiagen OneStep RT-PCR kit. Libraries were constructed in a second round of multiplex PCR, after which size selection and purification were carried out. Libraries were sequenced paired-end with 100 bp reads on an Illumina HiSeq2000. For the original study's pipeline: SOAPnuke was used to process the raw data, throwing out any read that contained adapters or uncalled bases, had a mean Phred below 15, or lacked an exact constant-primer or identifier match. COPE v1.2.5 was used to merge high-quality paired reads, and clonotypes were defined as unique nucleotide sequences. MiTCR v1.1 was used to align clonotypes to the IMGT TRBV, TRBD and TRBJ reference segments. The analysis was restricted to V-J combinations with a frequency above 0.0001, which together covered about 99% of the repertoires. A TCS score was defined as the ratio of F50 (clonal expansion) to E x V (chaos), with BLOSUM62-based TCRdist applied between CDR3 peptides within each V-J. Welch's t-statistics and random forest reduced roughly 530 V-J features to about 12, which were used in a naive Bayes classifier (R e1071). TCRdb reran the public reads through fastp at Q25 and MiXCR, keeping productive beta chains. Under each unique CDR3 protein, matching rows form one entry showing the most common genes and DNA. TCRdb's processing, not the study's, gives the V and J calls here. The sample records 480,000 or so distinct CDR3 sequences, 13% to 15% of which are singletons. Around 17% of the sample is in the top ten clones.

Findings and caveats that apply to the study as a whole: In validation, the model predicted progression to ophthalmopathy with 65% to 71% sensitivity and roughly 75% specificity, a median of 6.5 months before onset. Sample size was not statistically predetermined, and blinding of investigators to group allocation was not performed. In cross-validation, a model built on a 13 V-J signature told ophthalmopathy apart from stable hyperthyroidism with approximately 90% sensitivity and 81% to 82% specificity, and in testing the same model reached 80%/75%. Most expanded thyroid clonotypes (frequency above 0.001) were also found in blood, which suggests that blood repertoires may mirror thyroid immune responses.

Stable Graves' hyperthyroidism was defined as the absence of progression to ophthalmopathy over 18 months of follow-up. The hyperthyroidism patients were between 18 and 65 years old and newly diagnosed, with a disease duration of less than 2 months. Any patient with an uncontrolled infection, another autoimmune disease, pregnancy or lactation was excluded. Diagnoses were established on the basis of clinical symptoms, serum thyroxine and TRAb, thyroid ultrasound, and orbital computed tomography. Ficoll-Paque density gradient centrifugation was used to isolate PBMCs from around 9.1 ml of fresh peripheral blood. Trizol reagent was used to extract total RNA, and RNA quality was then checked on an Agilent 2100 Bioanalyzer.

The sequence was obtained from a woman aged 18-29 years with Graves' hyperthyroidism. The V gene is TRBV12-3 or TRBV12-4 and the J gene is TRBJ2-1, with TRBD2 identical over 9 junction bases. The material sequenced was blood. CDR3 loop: CASNLNSGSSYNEQFF. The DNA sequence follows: TGTGCCAGCAACCTAAATAGCGGGAGCTCCTACAATGAGCAGTTCTTC.